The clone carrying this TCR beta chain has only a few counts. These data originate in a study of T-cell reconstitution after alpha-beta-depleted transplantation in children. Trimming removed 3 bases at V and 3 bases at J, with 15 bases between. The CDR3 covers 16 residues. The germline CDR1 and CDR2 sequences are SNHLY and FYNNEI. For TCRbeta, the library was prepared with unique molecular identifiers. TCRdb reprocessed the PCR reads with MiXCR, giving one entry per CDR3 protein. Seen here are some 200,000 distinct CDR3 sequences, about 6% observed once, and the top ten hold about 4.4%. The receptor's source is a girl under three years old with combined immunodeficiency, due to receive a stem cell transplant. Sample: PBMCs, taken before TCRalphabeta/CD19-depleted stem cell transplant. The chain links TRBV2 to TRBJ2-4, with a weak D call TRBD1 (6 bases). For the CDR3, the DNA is TGTGCCAGCAGTGACTTCACAGGGTTTGGCAAAAACATTCAGTACTTC. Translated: CASSDFTGFGKNIQYF.